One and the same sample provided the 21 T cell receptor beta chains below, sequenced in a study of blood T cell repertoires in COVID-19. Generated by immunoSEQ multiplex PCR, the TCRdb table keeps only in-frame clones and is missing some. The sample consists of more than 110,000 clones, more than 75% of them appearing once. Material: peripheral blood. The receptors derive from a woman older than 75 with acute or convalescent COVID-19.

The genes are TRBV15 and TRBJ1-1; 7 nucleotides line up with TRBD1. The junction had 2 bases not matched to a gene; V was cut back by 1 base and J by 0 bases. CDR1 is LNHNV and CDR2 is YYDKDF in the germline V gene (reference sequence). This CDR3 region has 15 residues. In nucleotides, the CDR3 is TGTGCCACCAGCAGAGGGGACAGCGTGAACACTGAAGCTTTCTTT. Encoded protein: CATSRGDSVNTEAFF.

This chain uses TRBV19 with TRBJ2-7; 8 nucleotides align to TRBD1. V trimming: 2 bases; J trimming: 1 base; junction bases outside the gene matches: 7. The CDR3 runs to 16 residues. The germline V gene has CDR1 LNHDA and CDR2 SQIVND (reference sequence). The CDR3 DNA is TGTGCCAGTAGTATACCCGGGACAGGAACTTCCTACGAGCAGTACTTC. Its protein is CASSIPGTGTSYEQYF.

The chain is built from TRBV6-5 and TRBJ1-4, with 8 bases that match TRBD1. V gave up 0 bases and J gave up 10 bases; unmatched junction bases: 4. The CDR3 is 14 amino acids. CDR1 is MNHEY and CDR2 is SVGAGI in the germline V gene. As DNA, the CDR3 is TGTGCCAGCAGTTACTCCAGGGGGCTTGGAAAACTGTTTTTT. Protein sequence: CASSYSRGLGKLFF.

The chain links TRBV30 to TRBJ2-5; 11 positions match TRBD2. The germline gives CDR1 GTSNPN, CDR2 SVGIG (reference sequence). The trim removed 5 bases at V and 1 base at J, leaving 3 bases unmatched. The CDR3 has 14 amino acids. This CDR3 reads CAWVAGGLQETQYF. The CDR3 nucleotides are TGTGCCTGGGTAGCGGGGGGGCTCCAAGAGACCCAGTACTTC.

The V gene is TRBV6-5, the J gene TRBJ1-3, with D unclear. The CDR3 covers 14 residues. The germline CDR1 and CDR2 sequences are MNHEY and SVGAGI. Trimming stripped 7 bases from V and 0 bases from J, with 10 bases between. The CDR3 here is CASNAGVSGNTIYF. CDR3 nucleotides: TGTGCCAGCAATGCGGGAGTCTCTGGAAACACCATATATTTT.

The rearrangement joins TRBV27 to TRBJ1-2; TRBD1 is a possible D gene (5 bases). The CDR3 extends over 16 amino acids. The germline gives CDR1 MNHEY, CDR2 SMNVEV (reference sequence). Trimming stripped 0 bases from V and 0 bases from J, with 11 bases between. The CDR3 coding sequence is TGTGCCAGCAGTTTATCAGCAGGGCACACTAACTATGGCTACACCTTC. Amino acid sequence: CASSLSAGHTNYGYTF.

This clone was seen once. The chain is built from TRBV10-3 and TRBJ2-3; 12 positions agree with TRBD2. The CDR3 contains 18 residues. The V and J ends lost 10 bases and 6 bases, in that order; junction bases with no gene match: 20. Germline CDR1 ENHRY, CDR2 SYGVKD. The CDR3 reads CATSGLAGPFLYGDTQYF. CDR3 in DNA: TGTGCCACCTCCGGACTAGCGGGGCCTTTTTTATACGGCGATACGCAGTATTTT.

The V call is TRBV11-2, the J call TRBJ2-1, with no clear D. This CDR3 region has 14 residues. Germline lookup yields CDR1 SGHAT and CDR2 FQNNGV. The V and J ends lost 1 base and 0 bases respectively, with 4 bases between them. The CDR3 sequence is CASSLAGSYNEQFF. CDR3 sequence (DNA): TGTGCCAGCAGCTTAGCGGGCTCCTACAATGAGCAGTTCTTC.

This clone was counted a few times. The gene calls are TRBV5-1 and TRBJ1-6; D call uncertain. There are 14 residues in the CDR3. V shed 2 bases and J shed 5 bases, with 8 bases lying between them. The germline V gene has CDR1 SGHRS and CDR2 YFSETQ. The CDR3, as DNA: TGCGCCAGCAGCTTCGGAGCAGATAATTCACCCCTCCACTTT. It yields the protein CASSFGADNSPLHF.

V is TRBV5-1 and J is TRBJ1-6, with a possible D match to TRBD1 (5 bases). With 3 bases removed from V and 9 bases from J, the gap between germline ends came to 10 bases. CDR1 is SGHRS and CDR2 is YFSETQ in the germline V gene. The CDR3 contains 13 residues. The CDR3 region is CASSSYDSSPLHF. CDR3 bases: TGCGCCAGCAGCTCGTATGACAGTTCACCCCTCCACTTT.

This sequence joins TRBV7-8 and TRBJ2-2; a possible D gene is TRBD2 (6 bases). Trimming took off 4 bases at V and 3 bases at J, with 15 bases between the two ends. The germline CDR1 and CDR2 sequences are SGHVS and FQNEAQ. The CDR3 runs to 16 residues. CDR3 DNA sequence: TGTGCCAGCAGCTCCGTCCCTAGCGATTACACCGGGGAGCTGTTTTTT. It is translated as CASSSVPSDYTGELFF. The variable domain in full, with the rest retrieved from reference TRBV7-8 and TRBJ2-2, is GAGVSQSPRYKVAKRGQDVALRCDPISGHVSLFWYQQALGQGPEFLTYFQNEAQLDKSGLPSDRFFAERPEGSVSTLKIQRTQQEDSAVYLCASSSVPSDYTGELFFGEGSRLTVL.

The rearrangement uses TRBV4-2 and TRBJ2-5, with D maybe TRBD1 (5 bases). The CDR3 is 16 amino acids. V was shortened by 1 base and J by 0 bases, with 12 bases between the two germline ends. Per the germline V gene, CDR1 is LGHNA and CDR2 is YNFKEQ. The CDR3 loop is CASSQVIDSYQETQYF. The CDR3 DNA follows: TGTGCCAGCAGCCAAGTTATTGACAGCTACCAAGAGACCCAGTACTTC.

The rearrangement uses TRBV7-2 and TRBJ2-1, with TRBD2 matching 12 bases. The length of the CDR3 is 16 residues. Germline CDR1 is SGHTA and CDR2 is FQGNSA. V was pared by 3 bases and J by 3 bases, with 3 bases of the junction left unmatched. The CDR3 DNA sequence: TGTGCCAGCAGCTTCCGACTAGCGGGGGTCTACAATGAGCAGTTCTTC. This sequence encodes CASSFRLAGVYNEQFF.

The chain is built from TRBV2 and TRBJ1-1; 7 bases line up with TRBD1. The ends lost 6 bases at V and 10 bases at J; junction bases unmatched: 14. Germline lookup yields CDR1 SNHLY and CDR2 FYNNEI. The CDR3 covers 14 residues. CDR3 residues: CASRGWGQQLSAFF. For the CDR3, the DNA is TGTGCCAGCAGAGGATGGGGACAGCAATTGTCAGCTTTCTTT.

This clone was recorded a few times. The CDR3 is CATRSAGFGTDTQYF. The CDR3, as DNA: TGTGCCACCCGATCGGCGGGATTCGGCACAGATACGCAGTATTTT. This chain connects TRBV10-3 to TRBJ2-3; tentative D call: TRBD2 (6 bases). V lost 10 bases and J 1 base, leaving 18 bases between the germline ends. The CDR3 is 15 residues long. From germline, CDR1 is ENHRY and CDR2 SYGVKD.

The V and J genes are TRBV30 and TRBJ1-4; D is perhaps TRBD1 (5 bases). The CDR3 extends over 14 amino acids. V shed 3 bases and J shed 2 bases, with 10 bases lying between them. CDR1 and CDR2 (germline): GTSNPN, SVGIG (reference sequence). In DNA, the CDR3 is TGTGCCTGGAGGTGGGGCCATACTAATGAAAAACTGTTTTTT. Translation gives CAWRWGHTNEKLFF. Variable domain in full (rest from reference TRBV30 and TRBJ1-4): SQTIHQWPATLVQPVGSPLSLECTVEGTSNPNLYWYRQAAGRGLQLLFYSVGIGQISSEVPQNLSASRPQDRQFILSSKKLLLSDSGFYLCAWRWGHTNEKLFFGSGTQLSVL.

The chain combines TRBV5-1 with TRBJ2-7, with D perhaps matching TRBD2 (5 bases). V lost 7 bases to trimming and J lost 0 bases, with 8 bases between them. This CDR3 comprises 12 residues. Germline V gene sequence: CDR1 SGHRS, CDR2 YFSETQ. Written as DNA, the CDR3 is TGCGCCAGCGGCCGGGACTCCTACGAGCAGTACTTC. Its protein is CASGRDSYEQYF.

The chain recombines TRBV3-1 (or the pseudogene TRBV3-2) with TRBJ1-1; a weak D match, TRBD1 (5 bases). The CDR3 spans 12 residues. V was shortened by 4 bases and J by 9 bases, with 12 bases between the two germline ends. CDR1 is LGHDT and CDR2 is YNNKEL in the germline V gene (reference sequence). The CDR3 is CASSPTGLQAFF. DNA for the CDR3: TGTGCCAGCAGCCCCACAGGTTTACAAGCTTTCTTT.

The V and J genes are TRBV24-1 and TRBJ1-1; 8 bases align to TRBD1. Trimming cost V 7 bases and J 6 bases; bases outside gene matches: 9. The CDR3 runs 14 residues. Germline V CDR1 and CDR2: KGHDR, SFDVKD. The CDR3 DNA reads TGTGCCACCAGAGGAGGACAGGGCAACTCTGAAGCTTTCTTT. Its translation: CATRGGQGNSEAFF.

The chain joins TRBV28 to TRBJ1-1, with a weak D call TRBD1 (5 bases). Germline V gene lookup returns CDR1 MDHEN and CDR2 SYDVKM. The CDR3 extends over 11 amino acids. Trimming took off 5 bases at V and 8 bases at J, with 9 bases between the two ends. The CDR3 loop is CASSRSGEAFF. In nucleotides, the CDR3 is TGTGCCAGCAGTCGCTCAGGGGAAGCTTTCTTT.

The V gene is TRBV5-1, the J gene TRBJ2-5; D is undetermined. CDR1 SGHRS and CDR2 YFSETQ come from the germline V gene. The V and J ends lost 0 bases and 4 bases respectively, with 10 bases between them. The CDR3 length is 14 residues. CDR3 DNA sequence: TGCGCCAGCAGCTTGGGAGGTATAGGAGAGACCCAGTACTTC. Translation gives CASSLGGIGETQYF.